The clone carrying this T cell receptor beta chain occurred many times. The antigen is not known. This specimen comes from a study of blood T cells in healthy people across ages. Notes on the study in general: In older individuals, TCR beta diversity per million T cells was lower, falling roughly linearly with age.

A second roughly 6 to 12 cycle PCR used barcoded and J-beta primers. TCRdb re-derived calls from the 5' RACE reads in MiXCR, one entry per CDR3 protein. The table shows some 670,000 distinct CDR3 sequences, with approximately 52% occurring only once. V lost 3 bases and J 3 bases, leaving 10 bases between the germline ends. The germline V gene has CDR1 SGHRS and CDR2 YFSETQ. CDR3 length: 15 amino acids. Sequencing was carried out using blood. This receptor was taken from a woman over 75 in good health. The gene calls are TRBV5-1 and TRBJ1-6; weak D call: TRBD1 (6 bases). The CDR3 protein is CASSSGQSYNSPLHF. The DNA for the CDR3 is TGCGCCAGCAGCTCAGGACAGAGCTATAATTCACCCCTCCACTTT.